This TCR beta chain was identified in a study of PD-L1 blockade in urothelial cancer. Study in general: The year 2014 saw patients start atezolizumab, 1,200 mg intravenously every 3 weeks. Blood drawn 3 weeks (second dose) and 6 weeks after treatment start was analyzed.

V lost 6 bases and J lost 7, with 15 bases in between. The CDR3 runs 13 residues. Germline values: CDR1 MNHNS, CDR2 SASEGT. Turning to this clone: Its antigen remains unidentified.

Notes on the study in general: More expansion of tumor-associated blood clones, seen at 3 weeks, marked durable-benefit patients.

Synthetically made TCR analog templates were put into each PCR as spikes. Produced via immunoSEQ multiplex PCR; TCRdb's table is partial and in-frame only. The sample carries about 100,000 clones, roughly nine tenths recorded once. The chain joins TRBV6-1 to TRBJ2-5; weak D call: TRBD2 (5 bases). The specimen was PBMCs, collected around atezolizumab (anti-PD-L1) treatment. This clonotype originated in a woman older than 75 with urothelial cancer. The DNA of the CDR3 is TGTGCCAGCAGGGAGGCCTTTGCGGGGACCCAGTACTTC. The encoded protein is CASREAFAGTQYF.